The 10 T cell receptor beta chains below all came from one sample that was sequenced in a study of regulatory dendritic cells for organ transplantation. Clones were read by immunoSEQ multiplex PCR, and TCRdb kept only the in-frame ones, dropping some. The table has more than 10,000 clones, around 65% seen once. The specimen was memory CD8+ T cells from blood. Indicated subset: CD45RO+ memory T cells. The receptors shown here come from a human donor in good health.

V usage is TRBV4-3 and J usage is TRBJ2-1; D possibly corresponds to TRBD2 (5 bases). The V gene lost 0 bases and the J gene lost 4 bases, with 19 bases spanning the gap. Germline V CDR1 and CDR2: LGHNA, YSLEER. The CDR3 consists of 18 residues. In DNA form, the CDR3 reads TGCGCCAGCAGCCAAGAGCGCGGTGTAGCGCTCCGATACAATGAGCAGTTCTTC. Translation gives CASSQERGVALRYNEQFF.

The chain recombines TRBV18 with TRBJ2-3; TRBD2 matches 9 bases. Unmatched junction bases numbered 1, after V lost 1 base and J lost 2 bases. This CDR3 has 15 residues. The V gene's germline CDR1 is KGHSH and CDR2 LQKENI. The DNA of the CDR3 is TGTGCCAGCTCACCACTAGCGGGGGCCACAGATACGCAGTATTTT. Protein: CASSPLAGATDTQYF.

The CDR3 loop is CASSGYYEQYF. In nucleotides, the CDR3 is TGTGCCAGCAGCGGTTACTACGAGCAGTACTTC. The rearrangement links TRBV6-1 to TRBJ2-7, with D unresolved. The CDR3 extends over 11 amino acids. Germline V lookup: CDR1 MNHNS, CDR2 SASEGT. Trimming cost V 6 bases and J 3 bases, with 6 bases left between them.

This chain connects TRBV27 to TRBJ1-1; weak D call: TRBD1 (5 bases). Germline CDR1 reads MNHEY; CDR2 reads SMNVEV (reference sequence). The V end lost 2 bases, the J end lost 1 base, and 14 bases lay between the germline ends. The CDR3 consists of 16 residues. CDR3 sequence: CASSLIPGLKNTEAFF. In DNA, the CDR3 is TGTGCCAGCAGTTTAATCCCGGGACTCAAGAACACTGAAGCTTTCTTT.

The J gene is TRBJ1-2, the V gene TRBV7-8; 8 nucleotides agree with TRBD1. Germline loops: CDR1 SGHVS, CDR2 FQNEAQ. V shed 5 bases and J 7 bases; nucleotides not matched to a gene: 9. The CDR3 has 14 residues. CDR3 in DNA: TGTGCCAGCAGCCGCTCGACAGGGGCACTTGGCTACACCTTC. This gives the protein CASSRSTGALGYTF.

The rearrangement links TRBV6-5 to TRBJ1-1, with TRBD1 as a possible D gene (5 bases). CDR3 size: 13 residues. The germline CDR1 and CDR2 sequences are MNHEY and SVGAGI. V was shortened by 2 bases and J by 1 base, with 5 bases between the two germline ends. CDR3: CASSYGGNTEAFF. Here the CDR3 DNA reads TGTGCCAGCAGTTACGGGGGGAACACTGAAGCTTTCTTT.

V usage is TRBV6-1 and J usage is TRBJ2-7; 7 nucleotides agree with TRBD2. Germline CDR1 is MNHNS and CDR2 is SASEGT. This CDR3 spans 15 amino acids. The junction had 5 bases not matched to a gene; V was cut back by 1 base and J by 2 bases. The chain's CDR3 is CASSEGGGFPYEQYF. The CDR3 bases are TGTGCCAGCAGTGAAGGGGGGGGGTTCCCCTACGAGCAGTACTTC.

This clone was counted between two and nine times. This chain links TRBV5-4 with TRBJ1-1, with D possibly TRBD1 on 6 matching bases. V lost 6 bases, J lost 2 bases, and 11 bases lay in between. Germline V gene sequence: CDR1 SGHNT, CDR2 YYREEE (reference sequence). CDR3 length: 13 residues. In DNA, the CDR3 is TGTGCCAGCACTGACAGGCCAAACACTGAAGCTTTCTTT. Translated: CASTDRPNTEAFF.

The rearrangement uses TRBV4-2 and TRBJ1-2; D gene uncertain. Trimming removed 0 bases at V and 4 bases at J, with 9 bases between. The CDR3 spans 14 residues. In germline, CDR1 is LGHNA, CDR2 YNFKEQ. CDR3: CASSQEADSYGYTF. In DNA form, the CDR3 reads TGTGCCAGCAGCCAAGAGGCCGATTCCTATGGCTACACCTTC.

This chain uses TRBV4-3 with TRBJ2-1; 10 bases map to TRBD2. The J segment lost 7 bases and the V segment lost 4 bases, leaving 10 bases of the junction unmatched. This CDR3 is 16 amino acids long. Per the germline V gene, CDR1 is LGHNA and CDR2 is YSLEER. The CDR3 region is CASSLMELAGINEQFF. CDR3 DNA sequence: TGCGCCAGCAGCCTAATGGAACTAGCGGGGATAAATGAGCAGTTCTTC.